What follows describes a single TCR beta chain. Its specificity is unknown. Trimming left V 2 bases short and J 5 bases short, with 10 bases between. CDR3 length: 14 amino acids. Per germline, CDR1 LGHNT and CDR2 FRNRAP. Study-level findings and limits: Whole repertoires were not studied in the larger cohort, only one V-J beta rearrangement. Tumor-infiltrating Treg TCR alpha and beta sequences overlapped most with tumor naive CD4+ T cells, then blood naive.

Naive CD4+ T cells were purified with Tregs depleted by CD25. Constant-region reverse primers amplified full-length variable regions, followed by semi-nested Nested Universal Primer A PCR. TCRdb called the 5' RACE reads again in MiXCR, with one record for every CDR3 protein. The sample comprises some 62,000 distinct CDR3 sequences, around 30% of which are singletons, and around 2% rests with the top ten. This receptor was identified in a female donor with breast cancer. The sample was tumor-infiltrating naive CD4+ T cells sorted from the breast tumor. As for subset: naive CD4+ T cells, CD4+CD45RA+CD25-. This chain links TRBV12-5 with TRBJ2-1; D uncertain. CDR3 nucleotides: TGTGCTAGTGGTTTGTGGGGAAGAAACAATGAGCAGTTCTTC. Encoded protein: CASGLWGRNNEQFF.